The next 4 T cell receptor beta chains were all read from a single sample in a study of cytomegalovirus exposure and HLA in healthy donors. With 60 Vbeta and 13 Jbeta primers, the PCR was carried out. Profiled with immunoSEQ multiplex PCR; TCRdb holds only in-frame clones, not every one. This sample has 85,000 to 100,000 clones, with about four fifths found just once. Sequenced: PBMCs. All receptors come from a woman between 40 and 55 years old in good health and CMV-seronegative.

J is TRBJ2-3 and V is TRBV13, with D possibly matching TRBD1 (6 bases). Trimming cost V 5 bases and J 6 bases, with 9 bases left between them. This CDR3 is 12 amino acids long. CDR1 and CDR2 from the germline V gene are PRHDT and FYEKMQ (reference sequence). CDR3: CASSVDRDTQYF. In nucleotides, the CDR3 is TGTGCCAGCAGCGTTGACAGGGATACGCAGTATTTT.

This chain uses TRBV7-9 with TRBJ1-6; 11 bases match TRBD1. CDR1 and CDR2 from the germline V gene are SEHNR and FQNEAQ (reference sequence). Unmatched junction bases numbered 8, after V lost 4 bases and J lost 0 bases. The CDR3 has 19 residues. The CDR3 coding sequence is TGTGCCAGCAGCTGGTGGACAGGGGGCGTTCTCTCCTATAATTCACCCCTCCACTTT. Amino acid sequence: CASSWWTGGVLSYNSPLHF.

The chain's CDR3 is CASSLAHDTEAFF. CDR3 DNA: TGCGCCAGCAGCCTTGCACACGACACTGAAGCTTTCTTT. The chain has TRBV4-1 and TRBJ1-1; D uncertain. This CDR3 has 13 amino acids. The germline V gene has CDR1 MGHRA and CDR2 YSYEKL. The ends were cut back, 4 bases at V and 3 bases at J, with 9 bases in the middle.

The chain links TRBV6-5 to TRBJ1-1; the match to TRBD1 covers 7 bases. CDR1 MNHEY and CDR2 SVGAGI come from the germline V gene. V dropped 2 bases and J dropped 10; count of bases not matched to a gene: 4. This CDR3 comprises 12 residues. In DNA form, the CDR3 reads TGTGCCAGCAGTTACAGGGGGCTTCGAGCTTTCTTT. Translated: CASSYRGLRAFF.